Described below is a single TCR beta chain sequence and its context. The protocol was immunoSEQ multiplex PCR, while the TCRdb copy is restricted to in-frame clones and leaves out a portion. The table records roughly 110,000 clones, 75% to 90% of them present only once. This specimen comes from a study of T cell responses to AZD1222 COVID-19 vaccine. Trimming cost V 6 bases and J 4 bases; bases outside gene matches: 2. The germline gives CDR1 MNHEY, CDR2 SVGAGI. There are 12 residues in the CDR3. This chain links TRBV6-5 with TRBJ2-5; TRBD1 matches 7 bases. Sequences were derived from peripheral blood, sampled on day 0 of AZD1222 vaccination. The sequence was obtained from an adult in good health. The chain's CDR3 is CASSYRGETQYF. CDR3 nucleotides: TGTGCCAGCAGCTACAGGGGAGAGACCCAGTACTTC.